The rows below give T cell receptor beta chains drawn from one sample of a study of identical twins. MiXCR, run by TCRdb on the 5' RACE reads, gives a single entry per CDR3 protein. This repertoire shows 450,000 or so distinct CDR3 sequences, 12% to 15% found once; its top ten account for about 0.53%. Another study also made use of these data, one on yellow fever vaccine responses in identical twins.

The sequencing input was CD4+ T cells sorted from blood. The source of these receptors is a woman under 30 in good health. Both conserved end residues are part of each CDR3. Each record gives: V gene, clone size, D gene, J gene, CDR3 protein, CDR3 DNA. The D gene is left open where the match is weak. Expanded clones are given a class, and other clones once, few, many or no size at all.

V gene: TRBV10-3; clone size: once; D gene: TRBD2; J gene: TRBJ2-7; CDR3 protein: CAISDGTSGVEQYF; CDR3 DNA: TGTGCCATCAGTGACGGGACTAGCGGCGTCGAGCAGTACTTC
V gene: TRBV5-6; clone size: .; D gene: TRBD2; J gene: TRBJ2-1; CDR3 protein: CASSLVSGRAAPYNEQFF; CDR3 DNA: TGTGCCAGCAGCTTGGTTAGCGGGAGGGCGGCCCCCTACAATGAGCAGTTCTTC
V gene: TRBV18; clone size: .; D gene: TRBD2; J gene: TRBJ2-3; CDR3 protein: CASSQSLAGAADTQYF; CDR3 DNA: TGTGCCAGCTCACAAAGTCTAGCGGGGGCTGCAGATACGCAGTATTTT
V gene: TRBV5-1; clone size: .; D gene: TRBD1; J gene: TRBJ1-6; CDR3 protein: CASSLEGGNSPLHF; CDR3 DNA: TGCGCCAGCAGCTTGGAAGGGGGCAATTCACCCCTCCACTTT
V gene: TRBV10-3; clone size: few; D gene: TRBD2; J gene: TRBJ2-3; CDR3 protein: CAISPSGSTDTQYF; CDR3 DNA: TGTGCCATCAGTCCTAGCGGAAGCACAGATACGCAGTATTTT
V gene: TRBV29-1; clone size: .; D gene: .; J gene: TRBJ2-3; CDR3 protein: CSVERSRTDTQYF; CDR3 DNA: TGCAGCGTTGAAAGGTCCCGCACAGATACGCAGTATTTT
V gene: TRBV29-1; clone size: .; D gene: .; J gene: TRBJ1-5; CDR3 protein: CSVDSGSNQPQHF; CDR3 DNA: TGCAGCGTTGATTCAGGGAGCAATCAGCCCCAGCATTTT
V gene: TRBV28; clone size: few; D gene: .; J gene: TRBJ2-7; CDR3 protein: CASGGTPYEQYF; CDR3 DNA: TGTGCCAGCGGGGGAACCCCCTACGAGCAGTACTTC
V gene: TRBV14; clone size: .; D gene: TRBD1; J gene: TRBJ2-2; CDR3 protein: CASRLSGTGATGELFF; CDR3 DNA: TGTGCCAGCAGGCTTTCCGGGACAGGGGCCACCGGGGAGCTGTTTTTT
V gene: TRBV20-1; clone size: few; D gene: .; J gene: TRBJ1-4; CDR3 protein: CSARLEGNEKLFF; CDR3 DNA: TGCAGTGCCCGTTTGGAGGGAAATGAAAAACTGTTTTTT
V gene: TRBV18; clone size: many; D gene: .; J gene: TRBJ2-5; CDR3 protein: CASSPREGPETQYF; CDR3 DNA: TGTGCCAGCTCACCACGAGAGGGACCAGAGACCCAGTACTTC
V gene: TRBV20-1; clone size: few; D gene: TRBD2; J gene: TRBJ2-1; CDR3 protein: CSASRTSGGNNEQFF; CDR3 DNA: TGCAGTGCTAGCCGGACTAGCGGGGGGAACAATGAGCAGTTCTTC
V gene: TRBV28; clone size: many; D gene: .; J gene: TRBJ1-2; CDR3 protein: CASSPPGRTFYGYTF; CDR3 DNA: TGTGCCAGCAGTCCCCCCGGCCGGACATTCTATGGCTACACCTTC
V gene: TRBV4-1; clone size: few; D gene: .; J gene: TRBJ1-2; CDR3 protein: CASSQQGSGNGYTF; CDR3 DNA: TGCGCCAGCAGCCAACAGGGTAGCGGAAATGGCTACACCTTC
V gene: TRBV12-3/TRBV12-4; clone size: few; D gene: TRBD2; J gene: TRBJ2-1; CDR3 protein: CASRGTSGRKYNEQFF; CDR3 DNA: TGTGCCAGCAGGGGGACTAGCGGGAGGAAGTACAATGAGCAGTTCTTC
V gene: TRBV29-1; clone size: many; D gene: TRBD1; J gene: TRBJ2-7; CDR3 protein: CSVGTGRITEQYF; CDR3 DNA: TGCAGCGTCGGGACAGGGCGGATTACGGAGCAGTACTTC
V gene: TRBV10-3; clone size: few; D gene: TRBD2; J gene: TRBJ2-7; CDR3 protein: CAISHSSGRTDEQYF; CDR3 DNA: TGTGCCATCAGTCACTCTAGCGGGAGGACCGACGAGCAGTACTTC
V gene: TRBV7-6; clone size: few; D gene: TRBD1; J gene: TRBJ2-5; CDR3 protein: CASSLAGTGQETQYF; CDR3 DNA: TGTGCCAGCAGCTTAGCCGGGACAGGGCAAGAGACCCAGTACTTC
V gene: TRBV7-2; clone size: many; D gene: .; J gene: TRBJ2-1; CDR3 protein: CASSFGVSSYNEQFF; CDR3 DNA: TGTGCCAGCAGCTTCGGGGTTAGCTCCTACAATGAGCAGTTCTTC
V gene: TRBV30; clone size: .; D gene: .; J gene: TRBJ2-2; CDR3 protein: CAWSGGLPSNTGELFF; CDR3 DNA: TGTGCCTGGAGTGGGGGGCTGCCCTCGAACACCGGGGAGCTGTTTTTT
V gene: TRBV5-1; clone size: many; D gene: .; J gene: TRBJ2-3; CDR3 protein: CASSSREPSDTQYF; CDR3 DNA: TGCGCCAGCAGCTCCAGGGAACCTTCGGATACGCAGTATTTT
V gene: TRBV2; clone size: .; D gene: .; J gene: TRBJ2-2; CDR3 protein: CASAPPNTGELFF; CDR3 DNA: TGTGCCAGCGCACCCCCGAACACCGGGGAGCTGTTTTTT
V gene: TRBV29-1; clone size: many; D gene: .; J gene: TRBJ2-4; CDR3 protein: CSVAGGIGENIQYF; CDR3 DNA: TGCAGCGTTGCCGGGGGAATTGGCGAAAACATTCAGTACTTC